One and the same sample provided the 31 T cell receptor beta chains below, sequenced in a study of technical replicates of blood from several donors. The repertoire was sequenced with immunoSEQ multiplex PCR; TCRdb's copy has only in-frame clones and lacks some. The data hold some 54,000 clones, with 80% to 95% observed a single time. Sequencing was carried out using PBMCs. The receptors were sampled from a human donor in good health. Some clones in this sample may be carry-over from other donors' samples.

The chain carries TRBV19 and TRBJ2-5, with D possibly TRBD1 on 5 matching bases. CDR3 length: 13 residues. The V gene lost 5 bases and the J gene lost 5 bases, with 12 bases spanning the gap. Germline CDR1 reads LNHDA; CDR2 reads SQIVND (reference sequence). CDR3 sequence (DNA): TGTGCCAGTAGTGGTCAGGGTCGGGAGACCCAGTACTTC. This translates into CASSGQGRETQYF. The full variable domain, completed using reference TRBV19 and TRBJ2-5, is DGGITQSPKYLFRKEGQNVTLSCEQNLNHDAMYWYRQDPGQGLRLIYYSQIVNDFQKGDIAEGYSVSREKKESFPLTVTSAQKNPTAFYLCASSGQGRETQYFGPGTRLLVL.

In nucleotides, the CDR3 is TGTGCCAGCTCACAGAACAATATCGGGACAGCGATAGGGCCTTACGAGCAGTACTTC. Amino acids: CASSQNNIGTAIGPYEQYF. The gene calls are TRBV18 and TRBJ2-7; TRBD1 matches 7 bases. From germline, CDR1 is KGHSH and CDR2 LQKENI. This CDR3 spans 19 amino acids. V shed 4 bases and J 4 bases; nucleotides not matched to a gene: 22.

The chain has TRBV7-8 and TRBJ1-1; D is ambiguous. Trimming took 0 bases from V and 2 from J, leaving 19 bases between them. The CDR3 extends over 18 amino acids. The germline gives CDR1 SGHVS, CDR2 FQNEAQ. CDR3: CASSLAGRIGVPNTEAFF. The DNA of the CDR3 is TGTGCCAGCAGCTTAGCTGGACGGATCGGGGTCCCTAACACTGAAGCTTTCTTT. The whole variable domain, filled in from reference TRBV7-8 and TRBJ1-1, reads GAGVSQSPRYKVAKRGQDVALRCDPISGHVSLFWYQQALGQGPEFLTYFQNEAQLDKSGLPSDRFFAERPEGSVSTLKIQRTQQEDSAVYLCASSLAGRIGVPNTEAFFGQGTRLTVV.

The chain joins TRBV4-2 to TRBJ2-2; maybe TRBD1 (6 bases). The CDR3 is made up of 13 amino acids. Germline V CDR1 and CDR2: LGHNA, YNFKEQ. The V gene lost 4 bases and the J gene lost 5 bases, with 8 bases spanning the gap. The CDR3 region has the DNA TGTGCCAGCAGCCGCACAGGGACCGGGGAGCTGTTTTTT. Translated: CASSRTGTGELFF.

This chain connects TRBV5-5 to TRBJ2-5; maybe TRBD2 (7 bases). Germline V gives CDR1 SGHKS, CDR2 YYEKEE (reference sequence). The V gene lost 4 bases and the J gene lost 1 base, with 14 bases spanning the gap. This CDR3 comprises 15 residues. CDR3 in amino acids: CASSRRGGGQETQYF. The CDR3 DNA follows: TGTGCCAGCAGCCGGAGGGGAGGGGGCCAAGAGACCCAGTACTTC.

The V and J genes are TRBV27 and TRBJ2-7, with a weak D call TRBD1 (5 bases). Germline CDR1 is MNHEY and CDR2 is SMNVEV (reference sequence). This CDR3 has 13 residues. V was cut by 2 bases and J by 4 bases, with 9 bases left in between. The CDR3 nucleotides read TGTGCCAGCAGTTTAAACCAGGGTTACGAGCAGTACTTC. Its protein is CASSLNQGYEQYF.

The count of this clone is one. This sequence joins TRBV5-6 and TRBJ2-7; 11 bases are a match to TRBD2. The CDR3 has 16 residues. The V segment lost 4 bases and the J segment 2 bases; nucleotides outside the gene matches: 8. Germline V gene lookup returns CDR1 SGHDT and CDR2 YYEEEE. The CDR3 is CASSPGTSGSAYEQYF. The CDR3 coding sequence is TGTGCCAGCAGCCCTGGCACTAGCGGGAGCGCCTACGAGCAGTACTTC.

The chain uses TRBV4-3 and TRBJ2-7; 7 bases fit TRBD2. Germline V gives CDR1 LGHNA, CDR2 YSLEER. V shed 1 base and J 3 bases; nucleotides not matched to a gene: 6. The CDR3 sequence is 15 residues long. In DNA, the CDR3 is TGCGCCAGCAGCCAAGGGCGGGAGAGTAACTACGAGCAGTACTTC. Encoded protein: CASSQGRESNYEQYF.

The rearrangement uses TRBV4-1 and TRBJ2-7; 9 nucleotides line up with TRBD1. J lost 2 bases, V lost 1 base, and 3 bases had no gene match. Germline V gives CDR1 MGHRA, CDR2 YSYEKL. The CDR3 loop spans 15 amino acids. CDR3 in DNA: TGCGCCAGCAGCCAAGCCACAGGGGGCCCCTACGAGCAGTACTTC. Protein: CASSQATGGPYEQYF.

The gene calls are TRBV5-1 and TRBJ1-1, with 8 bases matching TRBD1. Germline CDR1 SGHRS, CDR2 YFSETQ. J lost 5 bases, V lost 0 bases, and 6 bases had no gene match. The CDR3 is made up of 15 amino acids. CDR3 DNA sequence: TGCGCCAGCAGCTTGGAATGGACAGGGAAAACTGAAGCTTTCTTT. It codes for CASSLEWTGKTEAFF.

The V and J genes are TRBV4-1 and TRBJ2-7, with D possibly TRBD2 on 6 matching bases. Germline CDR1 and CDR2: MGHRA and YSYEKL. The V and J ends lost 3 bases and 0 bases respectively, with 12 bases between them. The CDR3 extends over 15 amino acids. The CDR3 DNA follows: TGCGCCAGCAGCCACATAGCGGTTGCCTCCTACGAGCAGTACTTC. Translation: CASSHIAVASYEQYF.

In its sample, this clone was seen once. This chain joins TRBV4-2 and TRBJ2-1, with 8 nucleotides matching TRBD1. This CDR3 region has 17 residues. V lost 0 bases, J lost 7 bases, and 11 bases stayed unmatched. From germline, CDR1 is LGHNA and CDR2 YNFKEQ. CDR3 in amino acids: CASSQESLSGGGNEQFF. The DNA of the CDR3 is TGTGCCAGCAGCCAAGAATCACTCTCAGGGGGCGGGAATGAGCAGTTCTTC.

DNA for the CDR3: TGCACCAGCAGCCAAATGGGACAGGGGGAGGCAACTAATGAAAAACTGTTTTTT. It specifies CTSSQMGQGEATNEKLFF. The chain employs TRBV1 and TRBJ1-4; TRBD1, the table's D call, lacks a check against the DNA. TRBV1 is designated a pseudogene. The CDR3 totals 18 residues.

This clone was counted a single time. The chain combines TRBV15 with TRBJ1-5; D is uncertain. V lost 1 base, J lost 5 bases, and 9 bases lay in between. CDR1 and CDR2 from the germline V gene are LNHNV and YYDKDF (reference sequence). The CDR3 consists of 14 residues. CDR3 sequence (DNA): TGTGCCACCAGCAGAGGCGCCCAATATCAGCCCCAGCATTTT. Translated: CATSRGAQYQPQHF.

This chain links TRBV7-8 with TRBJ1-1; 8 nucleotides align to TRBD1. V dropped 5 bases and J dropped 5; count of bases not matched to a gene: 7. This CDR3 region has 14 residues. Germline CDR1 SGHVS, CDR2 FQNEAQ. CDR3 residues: CASSDRTGWTEAFF. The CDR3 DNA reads TGTGCCAGCAGCGACCGGACAGGGTGGACTGAAGCTTTCTTT.

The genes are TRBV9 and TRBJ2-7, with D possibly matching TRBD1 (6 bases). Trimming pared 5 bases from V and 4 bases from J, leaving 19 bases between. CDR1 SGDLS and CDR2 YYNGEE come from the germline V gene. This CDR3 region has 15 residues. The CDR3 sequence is CASSHRDTLGYEQYF. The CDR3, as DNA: TGTGCCAGCAGTCACCGGGACACCTTGGGGTACGAGCAGTACTTC.

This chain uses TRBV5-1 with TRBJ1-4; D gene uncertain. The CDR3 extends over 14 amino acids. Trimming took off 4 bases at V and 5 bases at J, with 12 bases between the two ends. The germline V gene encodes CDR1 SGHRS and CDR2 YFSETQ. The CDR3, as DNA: TGCGCCAGCAGCCGCGGGATGTTGAATGAAAAACTGTTTTTT. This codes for CASSRGMLNEKLFF.

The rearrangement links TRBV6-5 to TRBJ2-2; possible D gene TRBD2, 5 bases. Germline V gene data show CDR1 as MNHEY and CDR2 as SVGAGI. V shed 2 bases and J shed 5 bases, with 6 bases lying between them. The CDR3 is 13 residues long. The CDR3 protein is CASSYTGTGELFF. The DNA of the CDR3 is TGTGCCAGCAGTTACACGGGGACCGGGGAGCTGTTTTTT.

CDR3 sequence (DNA): TGTGCCAGCCGGGACAGGGGTTCCTACGAGCAGTACTTC. Translation gives CASRDRGSYEQYF. The chain uses TRBV10-3 and TRBJ2-7; 10 bases map to TRBD1. The CDR3 spans 13 residues. The trim removed 10 bases at V and 1 base at J, leaving 4 bases unmatched. Germline V lookup: CDR1 ENHRY, CDR2 SYGVKD.

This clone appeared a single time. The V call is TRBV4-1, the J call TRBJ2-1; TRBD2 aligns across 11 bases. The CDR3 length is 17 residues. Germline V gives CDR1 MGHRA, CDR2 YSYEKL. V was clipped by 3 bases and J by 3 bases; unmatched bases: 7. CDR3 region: CASSHGASGGFYNEQFF. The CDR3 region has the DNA TGCGCCAGCAGCCATGGGGCTAGCGGGGGGTTCTACAATGAGCAGTTCTTC.

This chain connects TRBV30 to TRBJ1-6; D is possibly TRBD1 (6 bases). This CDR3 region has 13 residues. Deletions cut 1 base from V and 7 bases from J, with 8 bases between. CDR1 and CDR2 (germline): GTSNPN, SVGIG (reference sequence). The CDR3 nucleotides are TGTGCCTGGAGTGAACAGGGAAATTCACCCCTCCACTTT. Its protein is CAWSEQGNSPLHF.

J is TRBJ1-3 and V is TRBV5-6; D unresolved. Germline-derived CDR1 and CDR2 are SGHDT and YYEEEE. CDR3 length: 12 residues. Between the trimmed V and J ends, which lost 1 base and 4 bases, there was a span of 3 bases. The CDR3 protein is CASSLRGNTIYF. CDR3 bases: TGTGCCAGCAGCTTGCGGGGAAACACCATATATTTT.

CDR3 sequence (DNA): TGTGCCTCACGGGAGTACCAAGAGACCCAGTACTTC. This codes for CASREYQETQYF. The chain recombines TRBV30 with TRBJ2-5; weak D call: TRBD2 (6 bases). This CDR3 is 12 amino acids long. CDR1 is GTSNPN and CDR2 is SVGIG in the germline V gene (reference sequence). The V gene lost 7 bases and the J gene lost 0 bases, with 9 bases spanning the gap.

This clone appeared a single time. The CDR3 is CASSSRQRPYNEQFF. The CDR3 coding sequence is TGTGCCAGCAGTTCTCGACAGCGCCCTTACAATGAGCAGTTCTTC. This chain joins TRBV6-5 and TRBJ2-1; maybe TRBD1 (5 bases). Trimming removed 4 bases from V and 4 bases from J, with 14 bases in between. Germline V gives CDR1 MNHEY, CDR2 SVGAGI. The CDR3 has 15 amino acids.

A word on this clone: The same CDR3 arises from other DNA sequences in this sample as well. CDR3 region: CASSLGGRNGNQPQHF. DNA for the CDR3: TGTGCCAGCAGCTTAGGGGGGCGAAATGGCAATCAGCCCCAGCATTTT. This sequence joins TRBV7-8 and TRBJ1-5; D perhaps matches TRBD1 (6 bases). The CDR3 has 16 residues. Germline V CDR1 and CDR2: SGHVS, FQNEAQ. V dropped 1 base and J dropped 2 bases, with 12 bases sitting between them.

The CDR3 loop reads CASSLGQYNEQFF. The DNA of the CDR3 is TGTGCCAGCAGCTTGGGACAGTACAATGAGCAGTTCTTC. The V and J genes are TRBV5-4 and TRBJ2-1; D might be TRBD1 (5 bases). The ends were cut back, 0 bases at V and 4 bases at J, with 5 bases in the middle. The CDR3 consists of 13 residues. CDR1 is SGHNT, CDR2 YYREEE, per germline (reference sequence).

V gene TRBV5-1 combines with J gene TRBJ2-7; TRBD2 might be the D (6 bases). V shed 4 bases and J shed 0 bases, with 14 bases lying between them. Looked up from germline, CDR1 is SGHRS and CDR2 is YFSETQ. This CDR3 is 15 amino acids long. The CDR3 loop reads CASSISGWSSYEQYF. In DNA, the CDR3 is TGCGCCAGCAGCATCAGCGGGTGGAGCTCCTACGAGCAGTACTTC.

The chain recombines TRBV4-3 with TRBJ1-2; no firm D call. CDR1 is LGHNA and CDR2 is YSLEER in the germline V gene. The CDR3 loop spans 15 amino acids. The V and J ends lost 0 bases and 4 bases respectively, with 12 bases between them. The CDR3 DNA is TGCGCCAGCAGCCAAGACCTGGGCAGCTTCTATGGCTACACCTTC. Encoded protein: CASSQDLGSFYGYTF.

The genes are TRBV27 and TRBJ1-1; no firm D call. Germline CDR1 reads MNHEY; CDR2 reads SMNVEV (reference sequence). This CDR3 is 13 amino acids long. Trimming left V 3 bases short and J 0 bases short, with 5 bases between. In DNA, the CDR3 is TGTGCCAGCAGTTTGAGGATGAACACTGAAGCTTTCTTT. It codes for CASSLRMNTEAFF.

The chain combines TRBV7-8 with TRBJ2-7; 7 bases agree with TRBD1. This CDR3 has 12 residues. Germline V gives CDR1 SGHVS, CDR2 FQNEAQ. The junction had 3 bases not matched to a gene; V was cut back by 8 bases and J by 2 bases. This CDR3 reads CASGDRAYEQYF. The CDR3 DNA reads TGTGCCAGCGGTGACAGGGCCTACGAGCAGTACTTC.

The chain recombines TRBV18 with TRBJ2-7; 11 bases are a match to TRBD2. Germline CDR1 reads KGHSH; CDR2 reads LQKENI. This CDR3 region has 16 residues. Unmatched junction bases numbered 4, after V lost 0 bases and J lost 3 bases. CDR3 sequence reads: CASSPPGLAAYYEQYF. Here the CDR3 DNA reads TGTGCCAGCTCACCACCGGGACTAGCGGCCTACTACGAGCAGTACTTC.